Sequencing of this TCR beta chain was carried out in a study of T-cell reconstitution after alpha-beta-depleted transplantation in children. V lost 4 bases and J lost 7; bases outside the gene matches: 10. The CDR3 extends over 15 amino acids. TCRbeta library preparation incorporated unique molecular identifiers. A single record per CDR3 protein comes from TCRdb applying MiXCR to the PCR reads. The table shows around 530,000 distinct CDR3 sequences, with around a third occurring only once. The V gene is TRBV12-3 or TRBV12-4, the J gene TRBJ2-1, with 7 bases aligning to TRBD1. This receptor was obtained from a human donor who donated a stem cell graft to a child with aplastic anemia. This sample comprised PBMCs from the stem cell graft donor, obtained from the stem cell graft. CDR3 nucleotide sequence: TGTGCCAGCAGTTCCAGACAGGGTAAAGGAAATGAGCAGTTCTTC. Translating it yields CASSSRQGKGNEQFF.